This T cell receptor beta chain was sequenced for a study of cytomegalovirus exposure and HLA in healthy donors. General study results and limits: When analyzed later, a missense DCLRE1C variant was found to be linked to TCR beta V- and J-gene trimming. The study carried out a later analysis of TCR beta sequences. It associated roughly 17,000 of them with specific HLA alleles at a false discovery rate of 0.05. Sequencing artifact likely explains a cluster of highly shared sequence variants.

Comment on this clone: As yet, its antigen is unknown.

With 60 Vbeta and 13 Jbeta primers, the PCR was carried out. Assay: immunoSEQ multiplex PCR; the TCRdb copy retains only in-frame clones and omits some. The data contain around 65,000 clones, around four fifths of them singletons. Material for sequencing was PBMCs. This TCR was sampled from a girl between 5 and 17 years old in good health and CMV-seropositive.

The CDR3 is CASSLLEKNYEQYF. The DNA of the CDR3 is TGTGCCAGCAGTTTATTGGAGAAGAATTACGAGCAGTACTTC. The rearrangement joins TRBV28 to TRBJ2-7; D ambiguous. This CDR3 spans 14 amino acids. Trimming removed 1 base at V and 4 bases at J, with 11 bases between. Germline assignment: CDR1 MDHEN and CDR2 SYDVKM.